This paragraph reports one T cell receptor beta chain. V gave up 4 bases and J gave up 2 bases, with 11 bases separating them. CDR3 length: 15 residues. These data come from a study of control samples from healthy donors and cancer patients. Here immunoSEQ multiplex PCR was the method, and the copy in TCRdb shows in-frame clones only, minus some. The sample records approximately 170,000 clones, just over 90% being singletons. The chain uses TRBV23-1 and TRBJ1-4; D may be TRBD1 (5 bases). TRBV23-1 carries the ORF label, with uncertain function. This sequence originates from a man younger than 45 in good health. The specimen was blood. The CDR3 loop is CASSRPGRTNEKLFF. For the CDR3, the DNA is TGCGCCAGCAGTCGTCCGGGACGGACTAATGAAAAACTGTTTTTT.